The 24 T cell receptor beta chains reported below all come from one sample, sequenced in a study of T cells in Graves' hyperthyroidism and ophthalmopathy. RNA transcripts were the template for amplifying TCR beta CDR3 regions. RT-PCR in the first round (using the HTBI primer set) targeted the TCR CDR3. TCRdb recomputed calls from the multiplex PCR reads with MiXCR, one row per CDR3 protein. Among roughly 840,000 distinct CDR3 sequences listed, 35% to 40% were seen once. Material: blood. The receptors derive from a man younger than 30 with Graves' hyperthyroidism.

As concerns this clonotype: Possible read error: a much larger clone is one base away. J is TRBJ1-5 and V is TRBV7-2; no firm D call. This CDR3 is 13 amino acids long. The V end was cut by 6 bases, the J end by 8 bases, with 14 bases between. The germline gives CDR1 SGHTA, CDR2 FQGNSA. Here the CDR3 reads CASSLDLDEPQHF. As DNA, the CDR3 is TGTGCCAGCAGTCTGGACTTGGATGAGCCCCAGCATTTT.

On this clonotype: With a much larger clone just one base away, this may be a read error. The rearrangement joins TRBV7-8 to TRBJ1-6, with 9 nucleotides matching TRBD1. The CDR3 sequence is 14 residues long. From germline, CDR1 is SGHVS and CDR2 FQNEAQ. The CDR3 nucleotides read TGTGCCAGCAGCTGGGACAGGGAAGGTTCACCCCTCGACTTT. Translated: CASSWDREGSPLDF.

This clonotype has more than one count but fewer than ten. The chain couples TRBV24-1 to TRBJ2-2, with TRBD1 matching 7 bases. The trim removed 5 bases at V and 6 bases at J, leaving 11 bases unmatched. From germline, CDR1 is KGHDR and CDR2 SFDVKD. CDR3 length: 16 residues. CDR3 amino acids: CATSAPWAGGPGELFF. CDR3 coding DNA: TGTGCCACCAGTGCCCCGTGGGCAGGGGGTCCCGGGGAGCTGTTTTTT.

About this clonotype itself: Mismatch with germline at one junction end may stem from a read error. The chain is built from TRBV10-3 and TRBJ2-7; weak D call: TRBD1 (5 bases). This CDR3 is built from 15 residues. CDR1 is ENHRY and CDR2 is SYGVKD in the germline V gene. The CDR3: CASSYSAGASYEQYF. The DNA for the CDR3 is TGTGCCAGCAGTTACTCGGCTGGGGCCTCCTACGAGCAGTACTTC.

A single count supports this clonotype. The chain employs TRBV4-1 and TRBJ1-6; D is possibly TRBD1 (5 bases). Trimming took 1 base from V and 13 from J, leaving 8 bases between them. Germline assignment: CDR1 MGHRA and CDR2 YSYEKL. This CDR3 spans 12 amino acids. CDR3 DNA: TGCGCCAGCAGCCAAGTGGCAGGGCCCCTCCACTTT. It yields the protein CASSQVAGPLHF.

The CDR3 sequence: CATSSPRSSCEQYF. The CDR3 DNA sequence: TGTGCCACCAGCAGCCCACGGTCTTCATGCGAGCAGTACTTC. The V and J genes are TRBV15 and TRBJ2-7; D not resolved. Germline V gene data show CDR1 as LNHNV and CDR2 as YYDKDF (reference sequence). V was trimmed by 3 bases and J by 6 bases, leaving 15 bases between them. The CDR3 consists of 14 residues.

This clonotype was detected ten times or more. The CDR3 loop is CSVERVQAGELFF. The CDR3 DNA reads as TGCAGCGTTGAAAGGGTGCAGGCCGGGGAGCTGTTTTTT. The J gene is TRBJ2-2, the V gene TRBV29-1; D call uncertain. This CDR3 is built from 13 residues. Deletions cut 2 bases from V and 6 bases from J, with 10 bases between. Germline V lookup: CDR1 SQVTM, CDR2 ANQGSEA.

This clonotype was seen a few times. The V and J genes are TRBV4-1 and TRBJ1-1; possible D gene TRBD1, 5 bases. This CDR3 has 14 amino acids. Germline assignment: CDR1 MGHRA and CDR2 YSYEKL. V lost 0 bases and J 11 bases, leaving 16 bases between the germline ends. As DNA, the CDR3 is TGCGCCAGCAGCCAAGATTCCAGGGTGGCTGGGGCTTTCTTT. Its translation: CASSQDSRVAGAFF.

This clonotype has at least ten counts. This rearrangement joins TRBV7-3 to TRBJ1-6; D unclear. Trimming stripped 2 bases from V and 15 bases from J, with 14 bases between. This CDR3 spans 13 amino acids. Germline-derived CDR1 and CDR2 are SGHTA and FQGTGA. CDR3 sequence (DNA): TGTGCCAGCAGCTTATATGAGGGCAGTTACCTCCACTTT. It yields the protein CASSLYEGSYLHF. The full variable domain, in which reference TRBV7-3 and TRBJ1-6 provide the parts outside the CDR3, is GAGVSQTPSNKVTEKGKYVELRCDPISGHTALYWYRQSLGQGPEFLIYFQGTGAADDSGLPNDRFFAVRPEGSVSTLKIQRTERGDSAVYLCASSLYEGSYLHFGNGTRLTVT.

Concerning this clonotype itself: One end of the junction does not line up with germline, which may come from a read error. The CDR3 region has the DNA TGCGCCAGCAGCCACGGGACTGCCAGGAACACCGGGGAGCTGTTTTTT. Its protein product is CASSHGTARNTGELFF. V and J are TRBV5-6 and TRBJ2-2, with D possibly TRBD2 on 6 matching bases. From germline, CDR1 is SGHDT and CDR2 YYEEEE. This CDR3 comprises 16 residues.

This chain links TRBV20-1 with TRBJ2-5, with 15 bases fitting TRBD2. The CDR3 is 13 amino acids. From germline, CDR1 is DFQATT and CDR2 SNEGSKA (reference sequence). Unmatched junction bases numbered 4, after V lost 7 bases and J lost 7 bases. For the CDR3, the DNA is TGCAGTGGACGGACTAGCGGGGGGGCGACCCAGTACTTC. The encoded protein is CSGRTSGGATQYF.

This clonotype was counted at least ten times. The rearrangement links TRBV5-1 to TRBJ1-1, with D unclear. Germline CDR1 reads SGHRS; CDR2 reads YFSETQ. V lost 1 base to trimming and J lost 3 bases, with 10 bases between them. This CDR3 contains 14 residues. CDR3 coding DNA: TGCGCCAGCAGCTTGATGGATCTGGACACTGAAGCTTTCTTT. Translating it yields CASSLMDLDTEAFF.

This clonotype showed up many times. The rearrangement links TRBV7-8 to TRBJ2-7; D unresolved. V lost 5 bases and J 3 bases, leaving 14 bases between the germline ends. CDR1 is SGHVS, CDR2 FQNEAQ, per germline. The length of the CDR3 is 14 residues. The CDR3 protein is CASSQAENRYEQYF. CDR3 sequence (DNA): TGTGCCAGCAGCCAGGCCGAGAACCGCTACGAGCAGTACTTC.

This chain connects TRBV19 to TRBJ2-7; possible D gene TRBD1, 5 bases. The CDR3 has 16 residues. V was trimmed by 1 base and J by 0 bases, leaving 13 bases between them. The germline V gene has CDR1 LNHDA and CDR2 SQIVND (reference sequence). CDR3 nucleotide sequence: TGTGCCAGTAGTATAGTCCGGACAAGTCTCTCCTACGAGCAGTACTTC. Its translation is CASSIVRTSLSYEQYF.

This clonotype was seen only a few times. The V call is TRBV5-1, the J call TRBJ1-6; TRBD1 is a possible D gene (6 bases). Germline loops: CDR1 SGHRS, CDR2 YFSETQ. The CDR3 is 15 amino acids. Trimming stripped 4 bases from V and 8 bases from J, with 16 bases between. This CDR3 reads CASSLSTDSHSPLHF. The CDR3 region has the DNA TGCGCCAGCAGCCTCAGTACGGACAGCCATTCACCCCTCCACTTT. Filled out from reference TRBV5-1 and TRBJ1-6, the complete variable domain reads KAGVTQTPRYLIKTRGQQVTLSCSPISGHRSVSWYQQTPGQGLQFLFEYFSETQRNKGNFPGRFSGRQFSNSRSEMNVSTLELGDSALYLCASSLSTDSHSPLHFGNGTRLTVT.

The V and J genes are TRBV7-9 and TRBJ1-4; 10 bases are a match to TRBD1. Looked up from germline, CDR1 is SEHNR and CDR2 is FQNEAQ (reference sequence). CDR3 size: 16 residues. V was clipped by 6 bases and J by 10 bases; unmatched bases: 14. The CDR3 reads CASSQTWDRGGGKLFF. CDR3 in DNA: TGTGCCAGCAGTCAGACCTGGGACAGGGGCGGAGGAAAACTGTTTTTT.

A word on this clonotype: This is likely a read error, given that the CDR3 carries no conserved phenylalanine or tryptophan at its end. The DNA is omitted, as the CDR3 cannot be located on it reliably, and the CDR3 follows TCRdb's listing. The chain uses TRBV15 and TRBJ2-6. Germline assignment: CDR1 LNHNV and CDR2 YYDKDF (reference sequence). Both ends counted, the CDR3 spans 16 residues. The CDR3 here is CATSREAASGANVLVL.

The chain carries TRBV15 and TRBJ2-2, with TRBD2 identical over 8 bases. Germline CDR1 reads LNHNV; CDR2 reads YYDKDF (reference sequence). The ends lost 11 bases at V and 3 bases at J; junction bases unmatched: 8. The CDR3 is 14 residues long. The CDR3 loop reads CASRLAQDTGELFF. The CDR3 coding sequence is TGTGCCTCAAGACTAGCGCAGGACACCGGGGAGCTGTTTTTT.

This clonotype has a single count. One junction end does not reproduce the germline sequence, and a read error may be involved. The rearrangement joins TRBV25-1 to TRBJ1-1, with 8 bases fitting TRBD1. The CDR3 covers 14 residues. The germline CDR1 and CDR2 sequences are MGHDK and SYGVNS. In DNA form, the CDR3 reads TGCGCCAGCAGGGATGGACAGGGGAACACTGAAGCTTTCTTT. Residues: CASRDGQGNTEAFF.

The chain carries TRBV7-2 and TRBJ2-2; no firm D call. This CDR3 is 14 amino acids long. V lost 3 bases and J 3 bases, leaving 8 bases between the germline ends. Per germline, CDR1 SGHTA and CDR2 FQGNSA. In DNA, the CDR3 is TGTGCCAGCAGCTTTTCACAGTACACCGGGGAGCTGTTTTTT. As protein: CASSFSQYTGELFF.

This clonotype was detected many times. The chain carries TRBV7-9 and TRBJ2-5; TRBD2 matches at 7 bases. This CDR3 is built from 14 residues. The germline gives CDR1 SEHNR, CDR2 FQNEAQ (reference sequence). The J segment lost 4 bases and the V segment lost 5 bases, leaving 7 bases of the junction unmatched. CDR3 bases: TGTGCCAGCAGCATCCCGGGAGGCGGAGAGACCCAGTACTTC. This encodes CASSIPGGGETQYF.

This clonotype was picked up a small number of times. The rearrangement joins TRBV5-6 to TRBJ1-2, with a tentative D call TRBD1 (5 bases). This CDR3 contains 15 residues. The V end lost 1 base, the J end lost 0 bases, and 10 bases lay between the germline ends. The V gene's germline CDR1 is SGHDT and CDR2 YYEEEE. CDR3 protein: CASSLYEGANYGYTF. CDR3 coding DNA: TGTGCCAGCAGCTTGTATGAAGGGGCTAACTATGGCTACACCTTC.

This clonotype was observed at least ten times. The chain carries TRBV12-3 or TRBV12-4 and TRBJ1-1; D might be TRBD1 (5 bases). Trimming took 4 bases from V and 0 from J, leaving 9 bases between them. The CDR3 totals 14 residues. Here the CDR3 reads CASSSGTMNTEAFF. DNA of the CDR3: TGTGCCAGCAGTTCCGGGACCATGAACACTGAAGCTTTCTTT.

The CDR3: CASSLRGIQPQHF. CDR3 nucleotide sequence: TGTGCCAGCAGCTTGAGAGGTATTCAGCCCCAGCATTTT. The J gene is TRBJ1-5, the V gene TRBV5-6; D is ambiguous. V dropped 1 base and J dropped 6 bases, with 8 bases sitting between them. The CDR3 has 13 amino acids. Germline V CDR1 and CDR2: SGHDT, YYEEEE.